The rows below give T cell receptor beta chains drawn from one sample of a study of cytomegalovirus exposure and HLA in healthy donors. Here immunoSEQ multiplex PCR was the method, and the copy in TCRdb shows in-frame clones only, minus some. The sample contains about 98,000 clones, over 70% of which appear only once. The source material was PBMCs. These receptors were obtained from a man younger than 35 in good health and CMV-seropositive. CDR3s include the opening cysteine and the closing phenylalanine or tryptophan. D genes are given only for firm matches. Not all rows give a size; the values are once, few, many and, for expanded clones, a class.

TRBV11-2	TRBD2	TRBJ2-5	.	TGTGCCAGCAGCTTGCGTCTAGCGGCACAAGAGACCCAGTACTTC	CASSLRLAAQETQYF
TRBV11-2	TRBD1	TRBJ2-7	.	TGTGCCAGCAGCTGGAGGGACAGGGGGCCCTACGAGCAGTACTTC	CASSWRDRGPYEQYF
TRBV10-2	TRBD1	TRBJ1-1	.	TGCGCCAGCAGGGTCCCCCCGGGACAGGGGATGAACACTGAAGCTTTCTTT	CASRVPPGQGMNTEAFF
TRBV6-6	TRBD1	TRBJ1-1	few	TGTGCCAGCAGTTACTCGACAGGGGGCACTGAAGCTTTCTTT	CASSYSTGGTEAFF
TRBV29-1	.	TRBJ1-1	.	TGCAGCGTGGGGGAGGGTTCCTTGAACACTGAAGCTTTCTTT	CSVGEGSLNTEAFF
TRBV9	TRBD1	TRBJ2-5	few	TGTGCCAGCAGCGTTTTCAGGGGGTTTACCCAGTACTTC	CASSVFRGFTQYF
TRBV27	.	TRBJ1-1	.	TGTGCCTCGAAGCCCCACGAAACGAACACTGAAGCTTTCTTT	CASKPHETNTEAFF
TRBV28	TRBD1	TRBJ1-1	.	TGTGCCAGCAGCCCTGGGACAGGGGAAGCTTTCTTT	CASSPGTGEAFF
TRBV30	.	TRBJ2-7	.	TGTGCCTGGACCCTCCCTAGGGGTCCTTCGGCCTACGAGCAGTACTTC	CAWTLPRGPSAYEQYF
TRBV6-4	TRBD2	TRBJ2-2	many	TGTGCCAGCAGTAGCGGGGACACCGGGGAGCTGTTTTTT	CASSSGDTGELFF
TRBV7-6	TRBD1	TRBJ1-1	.	TGTGCCAGCAGCCTCGCTCCGGGACAGGCCACTGAAGCTTTCTTT	CASSLAPGQATEAFF
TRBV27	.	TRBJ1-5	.	TGTGCCAGCAGTGTTTCAGGACACAGGGTCAATCAGCCCCAGCATTTT	CASSVSGHRVNQPQHF
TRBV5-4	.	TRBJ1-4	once	TGTGCCAGCAGCTTGGAACCTGCGGAAAAACTGTTTTTT	CASSLEPAEKLFF
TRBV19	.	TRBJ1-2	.	TGTGCCAGTAGTATTGGTTCCCGGCGGGGCTATGGCTACACCTTC	CASSIGSRRGYGYTF
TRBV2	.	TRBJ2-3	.	TGTGCCAGCAGCGGAGATACAGGGGATACGCAGTATTTT	CASSGDTGDTQYF
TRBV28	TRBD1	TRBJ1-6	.	TGTGCCAGCAGGCGATCTGGACAGGGAAATTCACCCCTCCACTTT	CASRRSGQGNSPLHF
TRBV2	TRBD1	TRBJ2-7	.	TGTGCCAGCAGTTCCGGGACAGGGGGCTTTGGCGAGCAGTACTTC	CASSSGTGGFGEQYF
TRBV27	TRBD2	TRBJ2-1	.	TGTGCCAGCAGTGAGGTAGCGGGGGGACTCAATGAGCAGTTCTTC	CASSEVAGGLNEQFF
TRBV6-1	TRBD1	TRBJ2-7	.	TGTGCCAGCAGTGAACGGACAGGGAACGAGCAGTACTTC	CASSERTGNEQYF
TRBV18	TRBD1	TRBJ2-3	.	TGTGCCAGCTCGAGGACAGGGGGCGGCACAGATACGCAGTATTTT	CASSRTGGGTDTQYF
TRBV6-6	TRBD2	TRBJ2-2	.	TGTGCCAGCACCGTGACTAGCGGGGCGGCCGGGGAGCTGTTTTTT	CASTVTSGAAGELFF
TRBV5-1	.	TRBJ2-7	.	TGCGCCAGCGGTGGCGGACTCTACGAGCAGTACTTC	CASGGGLYEQYF
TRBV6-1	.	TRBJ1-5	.	TGTGCCAGCAGTGCAGGGGTCCACGGAAATAGCAATCAGCCCCAGCATTTT	CASSAGVHGNSNQPQHF
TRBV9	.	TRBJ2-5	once	TGTGCCAGCAGCGTAGGCACTACCCAGAGTGCGGAGACCCAGTACTTC	CASSVGTTQSAETQYF
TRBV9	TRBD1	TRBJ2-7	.	TGTGCCAGCAGCGGATCGACAGGGTTGTACGAGCAGTACTTC	CASSGSTGLYEQYF
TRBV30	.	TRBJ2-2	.	TGTGCCTGGAGTAGAGGGAGCACCGGGGAGCTGTTTTTT	CAWSRGSTGELFF
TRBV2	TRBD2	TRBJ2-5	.	TGTGCCAGCAAGGTGGAGGCCGGGGGGGAGACCCAGTACTTC	CASKVEAGGETQYF
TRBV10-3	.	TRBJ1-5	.	TGTGCCAACCGGGAACAGCTCAATCAGCCCCAGCATTTT	CANREQLNQPQHF